These 28 T cell receptor beta chains came from one sample sequenced in a study of blood T cell repertoires in COVID-19. Produced via immunoSEQ multiplex PCR; TCRdb's table is partial and in-frame only. The sample comprises about 160,000 clones, about 92% of which are singletons, and 4.8% rests with the top ten. Sequencing was done on a sample of peripheral blood. These receptors were collected from a man aged 25 to 45 with COVID-19, enrolled during active disease.

Only one count was recorded for this clone. The sample holds other DNA sequences that translate to the same CDR3. The rearrangement uses TRBV13 and TRBJ1-6; 8 positions agree with TRBD1. The CDR3 covers 16 residues. From germline, CDR1 is PRHDT and CDR2 FYEKMQ (reference sequence). V was clipped by 5 bases and J by 4 bases; unmatched bases: 7. Here the CDR3 DNA reads TGTGCCAGCAGCCTGGGGACAGGACGTTATAATTCACCCCTCCACTTT. Protein product: CASSLGTGRYNSPLHF.

The rearrangement joins TRBV9 to TRBJ1-4; D gene uncertain. The CDR3 is 10 amino acids. The germline gives CDR1 SGDLS, CDR2 YYNGEE. V lost 8 bases to trimming and J lost 5 bases, with 4 bases between them. The CDR3 loop is CARRNEKLFF. CDR3 sequence (DNA): TGTGCCAGGCGGAATGAAAAACTGTTTTTT.

The V and J genes are TRBV6-5 and TRBJ1-2, with 8 bases fitting TRBD1. Germline V gene data show CDR1 as MNHEY and CDR2 as SVGAGI. CDR3 length equals 15 residues. V dropped 6 bases and J dropped 4; count of bases not matched to a gene: 10. CDR3 bases: TGTGCCAGCAGCTACCCCGGACAGGGATTCTATGGCTACACCTTC. It specifies CASSYPGQGFYGYTF.

The V and J genes are TRBV29-1 and TRBJ1-1; 7 nucleotides align to TRBD1. After removal of 4 bases from V and 5 bases from J, the junction contained 13 bases not matched to a gene. Germline values: CDR1 SQVTM, CDR2 ANQGSEA. The CDR3 contains 15 residues. CDR3 residues: CSVGEGGRGRTEAFF. CDR3 in DNA: TGCAGCGTTGGAGAAGGTGGCAGGGGGAGGACTGAAGCTTTCTTT.

The chain has TRBV2 and TRBJ2-3, with 11 bases aligning to TRBD2. CDR1 is SNHLY, CDR2 FYNNEI, per germline. Trimming cost V 7 bases and J 4 bases; bases outside gene matches: 13. This CDR3 is 17 amino acids long. The CDR3 loop is CASMGWVSGRDPDTQYF. The CDR3 DNA sequence: TGTGCCAGCATGGGATGGGTTAGCGGGAGGGACCCAGATACGCAGTATTTT.

The genes are TRBV12-3 or TRBV12-4 and TRBJ1-1, with D possibly TRBD1 on 6 matching bases. V shed 6 bases and J shed 5 bases, with 13 bases lying between them. CDR3 length equals 13 residues. The CDR3 bases are TGTGCCAGCAGCTTACTGGGACATACTGAAGCTTTCTTT. Encoded protein: CASSLLGHTEAFF.

In this sample, this clone turned up once. This chain links TRBV12-3 or TRBV12-4 with TRBJ1-2; TRBD1 matches 7 bases. The CDR3 has 13 residues. Trimming cost V 6 bases and J 7 bases; bases outside gene matches: 8. Here the CDR3 reads CASRPTGTGGYTF. The DNA of the CDR3 is TGTGCCAGCAGACCGACAGGGACTGGTGGCTACACCTTC.

The chain links TRBV6-2 or TRBV6-3 to TRBJ1-5; 8 bases map to TRBD1. The CDR3 extends over 17 amino acids. CDR1 MNHEY and CDR2 SVGEGT come from the germline V gene. V shed 2 bases and J 1 base; nucleotides not matched to a gene: 7. Here the CDR3 reads CASSYARQGKSNQPQHF. CDR3 sequence (DNA): TGTGCCAGCAGTTACGCTCGACAGGGGAAAAGCAATCAGCCCCAGCATTTT.

The chain recombines TRBV19 with TRBJ2-7; TRBD2 agrees at 10 bases. Germline V gives CDR1 LNHDA, CDR2 SQIVND (reference sequence). The CDR3 length is 13 residues. J was trimmed by 4 bases and V by 4 bases; bases with no gene match: 1. CDR3 in amino acids: CASSTSGGYEQYF. The CDR3 nucleotides are TGTGCCAGTAGTACTAGCGGGGGTTACGAGCAGTACTTC.

The rearrangement links TRBV27 to TRBJ2-2; D gene uncertain. Germline CDR1 is MNHEY and CDR2 is SMNVEV (reference sequence). Deletions cut 4 bases from V and 1 base from J, with 4 bases between. The length of the CDR3 is 13 residues. CDR3: CASSSWNTGELFF. For the CDR3, the DNA is TGTGCCAGCAGTTCGTGGAACACCGGGGAGCTGTTTTTT.

The chain couples TRBV2 to TRBJ2-3; D is perhaps TRBD1 (6 bases). This CDR3 spans 15 amino acids. V lost 5 bases and J lost 1, with 13 bases in between. CDR1 SNHLY and CDR2 FYNNEI come from the germline V gene. The DNA for the CDR3 is TGTGCCAGCAGTTGGGACAACTACGGCACAGATACGCAGTATTTT. As protein: CASSWDNYGTDTQYF.

V usage is TRBV27 and J usage is TRBJ2-7; D call uncertain. The CDR3 runs 11 residues. The germline gives CDR1 MNHEY, CDR2 SMNVEV (reference sequence). Trimming removed 0 bases at V and 9 bases at J, with 6 bases between. The CDR3 DNA reads as TGTGCCAGCAGTTTATCGGGCTTGCAGTACTTC. Its protein is CASSLSGLQYF.

The chain joins TRBV7-9 to TRBJ1-1; D perhaps matches TRBD1 (5 bases). V was clipped by 7 bases and J by 1 base, with 10 bases between them. The CDR3 is made up of 13 amino acids. Germline V gene data show CDR1 as SEHNR and CDR2 as FQNEAQ (reference sequence). CDR3: CASTTQGNTEAFF. The DNA for the CDR3 is TGTGCCAGCACCACTCAGGGGAACACTGAAGCTTTCTTT.

V usage is TRBV24-1 and J usage is TRBJ2-1, with TRBD2 matching over 11 bases. V shed 1 base, J shed 2 bases, and the junction held 3 bases outside the gene matches. Germline CDR1 and CDR2: KGHDR and SFDVKD. CDR3 length equals 17 residues. As DNA, the CDR3 is TGTGCCACCAGTGATTTCGGACTAGCGGGTCCCTACAATGAGCAGTTCTTC. As protein: CATSDFGLAGPYNEQFF.

The J gene is TRBJ2-7, the V gene TRBV19; perhaps TRBD2 as D (5 bases). CDR1 is LNHDA and CDR2 is SQIVND in the germline V gene (reference sequence). V was trimmed by 2 bases and J by 0 bases, leaving 8 bases between them. The CDR3 loop spans 14 amino acids. As DNA, the CDR3 is TGTGCCAGTAGTATAAGGAGGTCCTCCTACGAGCAGTACTTC. It specifies CASSIRRSSYEQYF.

V usage is TRBV5-4 and J usage is TRBJ2-7, with 7 bases lining up with TRBD1. V lost 4 bases, J lost 5 bases, and 6 bases stayed unmatched. CDR1 and CDR2 from the germline V gene are SGHNT and YYREEE (reference sequence). The CDR3 extends over 13 amino acids. DNA for the CDR3: TGTGCCAGCAGCCTAAACAGGGGTAACGAGCAGTACTTC. Translation: CASSLNRGNEQYF.

The chain is built from TRBV7-3 and TRBJ1-6, with 9 bases fitting TRBD1. This CDR3 is 15 amino acids long. J lost 9 bases, V lost 6 bases, and 9 bases had no gene match. Germline values: CDR1 SGHTA, CDR2 FQGTGA. The CDR3 DNA reads TGTGCCAGCAGAGCGGGACAGGGATTAAGTTCACCCCTCCACTTT. Protein: CASRAGQGLSSPLHF.

This clone was counted a single time. This chain uses TRBV5-6 with TRBJ2-3; TRBD2 matches at 9 bases. With 4 bases clipped from V and 0 bases from J, the junction kept 15 bases outside the gene matches. The germline V gene has CDR1 SGHDT and CDR2 YYEEEE. This CDR3 is built from 19 residues. CDR3 protein: CASSGTLAGITQSTDTQYF. CDR3 in DNA: TGTGCCAGCAGCGGGACTCTAGCGGGAATCACCCAAAGCACAGATACGCAGTATTTT.

The J gene is TRBJ2-7, the V gene TRBV25-1, with TRBD1 matching 7 bases. Trimming cost V 3 bases and J 5 bases; bases outside gene matches: 13. CDR1 MGHDK and CDR2 SYGVNS come from the germline V gene. CDR3 size: 16 residues. The CDR3 coding sequence is TGTGCCAGCAGTGACGGCCCGCGGACAGGACGGCACGAGCAGTACTTC. It yields the protein CASSDGPRTGRHEQYF.

The chain is built from TRBV9 and TRBJ2-7, with a possible D match to TRBD2 (6 bases). The CDR3 covers 15 residues. Germline CDR1 SGDLS, CDR2 YYNGEE. V was shortened by 4 bases and J by 4 bases, with 18 bases between the two germline ends. This CDR3 is CASSPINAGRYEQYF. CDR3 bases: TGTGCCAGCAGCCCCATAAATGCGGGAAGGTACGAGCAGTACTTC.

V is TRBV3-1 (or the pseudogene TRBV3-2) and J is TRBJ2-7; 9 bases agree with TRBD1. With 2 bases clipped from V and 7 bases from J, the junction kept 6 bases outside the gene matches. CDR1 and CDR2 (germline): LGHDT, YNNKEL (reference sequence). This CDR3 spans 14 amino acids. DNA of the CDR3: TGTGCCAGCAGCCAACGACAGGGGGGTTTGGAGCAGTACTTC. Protein: CASSQRQGGLEQYF.

This clone was counted between two and nine times. This chain joins TRBV5-5 and TRBJ1-5, with TRBD1 identical over 12 bases. Germline V CDR1 and CDR2: SGHKS, YYEKEE (reference sequence). V lost 4 bases and J lost 7; bases outside the gene matches: 3. This CDR3 region has 14 residues. CDR3 nucleotide sequence: TGTGCCAGCAGCCCGGGACAGGGGGCCCAGCCCCAGCATTTT. Its protein is CASSPGQGAQPQHF.

The chain links TRBV14 to TRBJ1-2; D unclear. The CDR3 extends over 13 amino acids. Germline CDR1 reads SGHDN; CDR2 reads FVKESK. V was clipped by 0 bases and J by 4 bases, with 6 bases between them. CDR3 bases: TGTGCCAGCAGCCAAGATTTCGGCTATGGCTACACCTTC. It codes for CASSQDFGYGYTF.

The V call is TRBV10-3, the J call TRBJ2-2, with D perhaps matching TRBD1 (5 bases). The V end lost 6 bases, the J end lost 3 bases, and 8 bases lay between the germline ends. The germline V gene encodes CDR1 ENHRY and CDR2 SYGVKD. The CDR3 is 13 residues long. DNA for the CDR3: TGTGCCATCAGGGACACTGACACCGGGGAGCTGTTTTTT. It yields the protein CAIRDTDTGELFF.

V gene TRBV7-6 combines with J gene TRBJ2-3; a weak D match, TRBD1 (6 bases). Germline V lookup: CDR1 SGHVS, CDR2 FNYEAQ. V shed 4 bases and J shed 3 bases, with 14 bases lying between them. The CDR3 runs 15 residues. The CDR3 nucleotides are TGTGCCAGCAGCTGGAATACAGGGTTGACAGATACGCAGTATTTT. It yields the protein CASSWNTGLTDTQYF.

This chain uses TRBV20-1 with TRBJ1-2; D possibly corresponds to TRBD1 (5 bases). In germline, CDR1 is DFQATT, CDR2 SNEGSKA (reference sequence). This CDR3 spans 11 amino acids. V was trimmed by 7 bases and J by 8 bases, leaving 14 bases between them. The CDR3 loop reads CSETERRGYTF. In nucleotides, the CDR3 is TGCAGTGAGACAGAGAGGAGAGGCTACACCTTC.

The chain couples TRBV13 to TRBJ2-2; 7 bases agree with TRBD2. With V trimmed by 4 bases and J by 1 base, 6 bases remained unmatched. The length of the CDR3 is 16 residues. Germline V gives CDR1 PRHDT, CDR2 FYEKMQ (reference sequence). This CDR3 is CASSSRTSGNTGELFF. CDR3 DNA: TGTGCCAGCAGCTCTCGGACTAGTGGGAACACCGGGGAGCTGTTTTTT.

The chain combines TRBV9 with TRBJ2-7, with 8 bases matching TRBD1. J gave up 5 bases and V 1 base, and 8 bases lay outside the gene matches. Germline CDR1 SGDLS, CDR2 YYNGEE. This CDR3 has 15 residues. CDR3 region: CASSVRGTGDHEQYF. The CDR3 DNA reads TGTGCCAGCAGCGTAAGGGGGACAGGAGATCACGAGCAGTACTTC.